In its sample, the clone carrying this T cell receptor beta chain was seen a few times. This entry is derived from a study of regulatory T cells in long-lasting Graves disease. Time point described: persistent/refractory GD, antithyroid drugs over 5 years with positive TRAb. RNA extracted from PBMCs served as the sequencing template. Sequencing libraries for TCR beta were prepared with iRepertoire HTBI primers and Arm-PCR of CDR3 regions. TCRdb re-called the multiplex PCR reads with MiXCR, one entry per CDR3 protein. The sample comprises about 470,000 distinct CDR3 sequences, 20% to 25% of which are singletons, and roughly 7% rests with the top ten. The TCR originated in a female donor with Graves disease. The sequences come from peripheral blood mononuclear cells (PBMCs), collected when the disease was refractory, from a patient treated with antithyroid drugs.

CDR3 sequence reads: CSVDLGTGDYGYTF. The CDR3 DNA reads TGCAGCGTTGATCTCGGGACAGGGGATTATGGCTACACCTTC. This chain joins TRBV29-1 and TRBJ1-2, with TRBD1 matching over 10 bases. This CDR3 is 14 amino acids long. V lost 3 bases, J lost 5 bases, and 6 bases stayed unmatched. Germline V gene data show CDR1 as SQVTM and CDR2 as ANQGSEA.